One and the same sample provided the 15 T cell receptor beta chains below, sequenced in a study of memory CD4+ T cells and cytomegalovirus serostatus. The sort gate was single viable CD3+CD4+CD8-CD45RO+ cells for memory CD4+ T cells. Here immunoSEQ multiplex PCR was the method, and the copy in TCRdb shows in-frame clones only, minus some. The table includes 45,000 to 55,000 clones, just over 75% detected once. The sample consisted of memory CD4+ T cells from blood. Receptors were obtained from an adult in good health and CMV-seronegative.

The chain employs TRBV6-1 and TRBJ1-5; D remains ambiguous. The CDR3 is 11 amino acids. Between the trimmed V and J ends, which lost 4 bases and 6 bases, there was a span of 4 bases. Per the germline V gene, CDR1 is MNHNS and CDR2 is SASEGT. For the CDR3, the DNA is TGTGCCAGCAGTGCGTCTCAGCCCCAGCATTTT. This sequence encodes CASSASQPQHF.

V and J are TRBV6-5 and TRBJ2-7, with 9 bases lining up with TRBD2. The V segment lost 5 bases and the J segment 3 bases; nucleotides outside the gene matches: 5. Germline loops: CDR1 MNHEY, CDR2 SVGAGI. The CDR3 extends over 14 amino acids. The CDR3 reads CASSLGTSFYEQYF. The CDR3 DNA is TGTGCCAGCAGTCTGGGGACTAGCTTCTACGAGCAGTACTTC.

The gene calls are TRBV19 and TRBJ2-1, with D perhaps TRBD2 (6 bases). Looked up from germline, CDR1 is LNHDA and CDR2 is SQIVND (reference sequence). The length of the CDR3 is 14 residues. Trimming stripped 6 bases from V and 3 bases from J, with 12 bases between. CDR3 DNA sequence: TGTGCCAGTAGACCCACGGGACTCTACAATGAGCAGTTCTTC. Amino acids: CASRPTGLYNEQFF.

The rearrangement joins TRBV29-1 to TRBJ2-3, with D perhaps matching TRBD2 (7 bases). Per germline, CDR1 SQVTM and CDR2 ANQGSEA. This CDR3 contains 14 residues. V was clipped by 8 bases and J by 3 bases, with 18 bases between them. The CDR3 sequence is CSTGGLIRTDTQYF. The CDR3 region has the DNA TGCAGCACCGGGGGGCTTATTAGGACAGATACGCAGTATTTT.

This chain uses TRBV29-1 with TRBJ2-3, with TRBD1 identical over 8 bases. J lost 0 bases, V lost 6 bases, and 8 bases had no gene match. Germline V gives CDR1 SQVTM, CDR2 ANQGSEA. This CDR3 spans 15 amino acids. CDR3 in DNA: TGCAGCGTGACAGGGGCGTCCCTAAGCACAGATACGCAGTATTTT. Translating it yields CSVTGASLSTDTQYF.

The genes are TRBV7-8 and TRBJ2-2, with 10 bases aligning to TRBD1. From germline, CDR1 is SGHVS and CDR2 FQNEAQ. The V segment lost 3 bases and the J segment 6 bases; nucleotides outside the gene matches: 10. This CDR3 contains 17 residues. CDR3 sequence: CASSLRDRGMRAGELFF. Here the CDR3 DNA reads TGTGCCAGCAGCTTGCGGGACAGGGGTATGAGGGCCGGGGAGCTGTTTTTT.

The J gene is TRBJ1-1, the V gene TRBV4-2; D is unclear. Per germline, CDR1 LGHNA and CDR2 YNFKEQ. V lost 3 bases, J lost 1 base, and 15 bases lay in between. The CDR3 consists of 16 residues. In DNA, the CDR3 is TGTGCCAGCAGCCAGGAGGAAAGGACGGAGAACACTGAAGCTTTCTTT. It yields the protein CASSQEERTENTEAFF.

This chain connects TRBV28 to TRBJ2-1, with 7 nucleotides matching TRBD1. The CDR3 is 15 amino acids. Trimming cost V 5 bases and J 1 base; bases outside gene matches: 5. Germline loops: CDR1 MDHEN, CDR2 SYDVKM. CDR3 sequence: CASSAQGISYNEQFF. The CDR3 region has the DNA TGTGCCAGCAGTGCACAGGGGATATCCTACAATGAGCAGTTCTTC.

The gene calls are TRBV28 and TRBJ1-2, with no clear D. The germline V gene encodes CDR1 MDHEN and CDR2 SYDVKM. The CDR3 covers 15 residues. V shed 5 bases and J shed 4 bases, with 17 bases lying between them. CDR3 bases: TGTGCCAGCAGTGAGGCGACCCTGATGCCCTATGGCTACACCTTC. Translated: CASSEATLMPYGYTF.

The chain is built from TRBV4-1 and TRBJ2-3, with TRBD1 identical over 7 bases. Germline V gene sequence: CDR1 MGHRA, CDR2 YSYEKL. Trimming removed 3 bases from V and 3 bases from J; junction bases left unmatched: 9. The CDR3 runs to 16 residues. CDR3 in amino acids: CASSHLPGQITDTQYF. DNA of the CDR3: TGCGCCAGCAGCCACTTACCGGGACAGATAACAGATACGCAGTATTTT.

The genes are TRBV4-1 and TRBJ1-1; no clear D. V shed 1 base and J shed 4 bases, with 16 bases lying between them. This CDR3 spans 16 amino acids. Germline V lookup: CDR1 MGHRA, CDR2 YSYEKL. The DNA of the CDR3 is TGCGCCAGCAGCCAAGCCAATATGGGGAGCCCCACTGAAGCTTTCTTT. The encoded protein is CASSQANMGSPTEAFF.

The chain has TRBV28 and TRBJ2-7; the D is unclear. The CDR3 consists of 12 residues. The V and J ends lost 7 bases and 3 bases respectively, with 10 bases between them. Germline loops: CDR1 MDHEN, CDR2 SYDVKM. The CDR3 protein is CASTLTGYEQYF. For the CDR3, the DNA is TGTGCCAGCACCCTGACGGGCTACGAGCAGTACTTC.

A remark on this clone: The same CDR3 can be traced to other DNA sequences in this sample. The chain employs TRBV7-2 and TRBJ1-2; D not certain. The ends were cut back, 3 bases at V and 4 bases at J, with 12 bases in the middle. The CDR3 covers 14 residues. Germline V lookup: CDR1 SGHTA, CDR2 FQGNSA. This CDR3 is CASSFGDRAYGYTF. CDR3 sequence (DNA): TGTGCCAGCAGCTTCGGAGACCGCGCCTATGGCTACACCTTC. The full variable domain, in which reference TRBV7-2 and TRBJ1-2 provide the parts outside the CDR3, is GAGVSQSPSNKVTEKGKDVELRCDPISGHTALYWYRQSLGQGLEFLIYFQGNSAPDKSGLPSDRFSAERTGGSVSTLTIQRTQQEDSAVYLCASSFGDRAYGYTFGSGTRLTVV.

This chain connects TRBV28 to TRBJ2-1; 9 bases line up with TRBD1. The CDR3 is made up of 15 amino acids. Germline loops: CDR1 MDHEN, CDR2 SYDVKM. Losses at the gene ends were 5 bases for V and 5 bases for J; bases not matched to a gene: 7. The CDR3: CASSINRGHNNEQFF. CDR3 nucleotide sequence: TGTGCCAGCAGTATAAACAGGGGGCACAACAATGAGCAGTTCTTC.

The chain joins TRBV2 to TRBJ1-3; no firm D call. CDR1 and CDR2 from the germline V gene are SNHLY and FYNNEI. There are 16 residues in the CDR3. V gave up 3 bases and J gave up 4 bases, with 16 bases separating them. The CDR3 reads CASSDSRNVGGNTIYF. The CDR3 DNA reads TGTGCCAGCAGTGACAGCAGAAACGTTGGGGGAAACACCATATATTTT.